These T cell receptor beta chains were read from a single sample in a study of blood T cells in healthy people across ages. TCRdb used MiXCR to reprocess the 5' RACE reads, holding one entry per CDR3 protein. The table records over a million distinct CDR3 sequences, roughly 24% of them present only once. Another study also made use of these data, one on T cells of mothers and their children.

The sample taken for sequencing was blood. Every receptor here comes from a girl aged 2 to 10 in good health. CDR3s include the opening cysteine and the closing phenylalanine or tryptophan. Fields, in order: J gene, clone size, D gene, V gene, CDR3 DNA, CDR3 protein. D genes are given only for firm matches. The listing skips clone size in some rows; elsewhere it reads once, few, many or a size class.

TRBJ2-2	many	-	TRBV7-9	TGTGCCAGCAGTTCGGGTGCGAACACCGGGGAGCTGTTTTTT	CASSSGANTGELFF
TRBJ1-3	few	-	TRBV28	TGTGCCAGCGGTGGGGGCTCGTCTGGAAACACCATATATTTT	CASGGGSSGNTIYF
TRBJ2-4	few	-	TRBV6-1	TGTGCCAGCAGTGAAAAGGGAAGGGGCATTCAGTACTTC	CASSEKGRGIQYF
TRBJ2-7	-	TRBD1	TRBV29-1	TGCAGCGCCTGTGGGACAGACGCCTGCGAGCAGTACTTC	CSACGTDACEQYF
TRBJ1-5	few	TRBD1	TRBV6-5	TGTGCCAGCAGACAAGGACAGGTCGATCAGCCCCAGCATTTT	CASRQGQVDQPQHF
TRBJ2-5	many	-	TRBV29-1	TGCAGCGTTGAGTGGGCAGGGATGGAAGAGACCCAGTACTTC	CSVEWAGMEETQYF
TRBJ2-7	-	-	TRBV12-3/TRBV12-4	TGTGCCAGCACCTCAAGGGGAAGCAGATTGGGTTGGCAGTACTTC	CASTSRGSRLGWQYF
TRBJ2-5	few	-	TRBV29-1	TGCAGCGTTGAAGGGGGCAGTATAACGGGGACCCAGTACTTC	CSVEGGSITGTQYF
TRBJ2-7	-	-	TRBV27	TGTGCCAGCGCTTCCGGGACTGGATGGTTAGAGCAGTACTTC	CASASGTGWLEQYF
TRBJ1-1	few	-	TRBV11-2	TGTGCCAGCAGCTCCCCAAGCGTAGGGGACACTGAAGCTTTCTTT	CASSSPSVGDTEAFF
TRBJ1-3	-	-	TRBV13	TGTGCCAGCAGCAAATTAACCCTCTCTGGAAACACCATATATTTT	CASSKLTLSGNTIYF
TRBJ2-7	-	-	TRBV20-1	TGCAGTGCTAGGTCAAGGAGCTCCTACGAGCAGTACTTC	CSARSRSSYEQYF
TRBJ2-5	-	-	TRBV15	TGTGCCACCAGCAGAGATTCGACACCCCAAGAGACCCAGTACTTC	CATSRDSTPQETQYF
TRBJ2-4	-	-	TRBV4-1	TGCGCCAGCAGCCAAAGATTATTCCTAGCCAAAAACATTCAGTACTTC	CASSQRLFLAKNIQYF
TRBJ1-1	few	-	TRBV12-3/TRBV12-4	TGTGTCAGCAGTTGGCAGGGCCCTAACACTGAAGCTTTCTTT	CVSSWQGPNTEAFF
TRBJ1-1	few	-	TRBV29-1	TGCAGCGTTGAGGGGGAGGAAGCTTTCTTT	CSVEGEEAFF
TRBJ2-2	few	-	TRBV20-1	TGCAGTGCTAGAGCCATAACAGGCCCGAACACCGGGGAGCTGTTTTTT	CSARAITGPNTGELFF
TRBJ2-1	-	-	TRBV24-1	TGTGCCACCAGTGAGCCCGACACCAAGCAGTTCTTC	CATSEPDTKQFF
TRBJ1-1	-	-	TRBV20-1	TGCAGTGCTAGAGATCTTGGCGAAACTGAAGCTTTCTTT	CSARDLGETEAFF
TRBJ2-7	-	-	TRBV28	TGTGCCAGCACCTTCCAAGAATACTACGAGCAGTACTTC	CASTFQEYYEQYF
TRBJ1-2	-	TRBD1	TRBV9	TGTGCCAGCAGCGCGACGGGACAGGACTTCTATGGCTACACCTTC	CASSATGQDFYGYTF
TRBJ2-4	few	-	TRBV7-6	TGTGCCAGCAGTTTCGGGGACGGAAACATTCAGTACTTC	CASSFGDGNIQYF
TRBJ1-4	few	TRBD1	TRBV27	TGTGCCAGCAGTTTAAAGGACAGGGGACGCCCCGACTATGAAAAACTGTTTTTT	CASSLKDRGRPDYEKLFF
TRBJ2-4	-	-	TRBV7-9	TGTGCCAGCAGCCCCCTAGTAGGAACAGGGCCCAAAAACATTCAGTACTTC	CASSPLVGTGPKNIQYF
TRBJ2-3	once	TRBD1	TRBV11-1	TGTGCCAGCAGCTCTGACAGGGGGCCCACAGATACGCAGTATTTT	CASSSDRGPTDTQYF
TRBJ2-7	few	TRBD1	TRBV2	TGTGCCAGCAGTGCAAGGGGGCAAAGTCCCTACGAGCAGTACTTC	CASSARGQSPYEQYF
TRBJ2-1	-	TRBD1	TRBV19	TGTGCCAGTAGACAACCAGGGGGCTCTGAGCGGTTCTTC	CASRQPGGSERFF
TRBJ2-7	-	TRBD1	TRBV6-2/TRBV6-3	TGTGCCAGCAGGCCTCCCGGGACAGGGAGGACCTACGAGCAGTACTTC	CASRPPGTGRTYEQYF
TRBJ1-5	-	-	TRBV19	TGTGCCAGTAGTATATCTGAGATAAATCAGCCCCAGCATTTT	CASSISEINQPQHF
TRBJ2-1	-	TRBD2	TRBV7-9	TGTGCCAGCAGCGCCGGACTAGCGGTCTCCTACAATGAGCAGTTCTTC	CASSAGLAVSYNEQFF